The 27 T cell receptor beta chains listed next were all sequenced from one sample in a study of memory CD4+ T cells and cytomegalovirus serostatus. TCRdb keeps only in-frame clones here, not all; method: immunoSEQ multiplex PCR. The sample includes some 44,000 clones, less than 85% seen only once; the top ten take 1.5% to 2.5%. The sort gate was single viable CD3+CD4+CD8-CD45RO+ cells for memory CD4+ T cells. The sample was memory CD4+ T cells from blood. These receptors all stem from an adult in good health and CMV-seronegative.

This clone is termed medium-sized. CDR3 loop: CSVGQNKGQPQHF. As DNA, the CDR3 is TGCAGCGTTGGTCAGAATAAGGGGCAGCCCCAGCATTTT. The chain uses TRBV29-1 and TRBJ1-5; D might be TRBD1 (5 bases). The CDR3 sequence is 13 residues long. V lost 4 bases, J lost 7 bases, and 14 bases lay in between. From germline, CDR1 is SQVTM and CDR2 ANQGSEA. Full variable domain (outside the CDR3, taken from reference TRBV29-1 and TRBJ1-5): SAVISQKPSRDICQRGTSLTIQCQVDSQVTMMFWYRQQPGQSLTLIATANQGSEATYESGFVIDKFPISRPNLTFSTLTVSNMSPEDSSIYLCSVGQNKGQPQHFGDGTRLSIL.

The chain recombines TRBV10-3 with TRBJ1-1; D might be TRBD1 (5 bases). V was pared by 7 bases and J by 0 bases, with 9 bases between. The germline CDR1 and CDR2 sequences are ENHRY and SYGVKD. CDR3 length: 13 residues. As DNA, the CDR3 is TGTGCCATCAATCAGGGACTGAACACTGAAGCTTTCTTT. This translates into CAINQGLNTEAFF.

This clone was counted only a few times. This rearrangement joins TRBV9 to TRBJ1-6; D not certain. Germline V lookup: CDR1 SGDLS, CDR2 YYNGEE. The V and J ends lost 3 bases and 0 bases respectively, with 10 bases between them. This CDR3 is built from 16 residues. In DNA, the CDR3 is TGTGCCAGCAGCGCCGAGGTGGGCTCCTATAATTCACCCCTCCACTTT. As protein: CASSAEVGSYNSPLHF. The complete variable domain, with remaining parts taken from reference TRBV9 and TRBJ1-6, reads DSGVTQTPKHLITATGQRVTLRCSPRSGDLSVYWYQQSLDQGLQFLIQYYNGEERAKGNILERFSAQQFPDLHSELNLSSLELGDSALYFCASSAEVGSYNSPLHFGNGTRLTVT.

This chain joins TRBV5-6 and TRBJ1-6; D is possibly TRBD1 (5 bases). V was pared by 5 bases and J by 8 bases, with 11 bases between. The CDR3 loop spans 13 amino acids. Germline V CDR1 and CDR2: SGHDT, YYEEEE. This CDR3 is CASSYAGDSPLHF. CDR3 bases: TGTGCCAGCAGTTATGCGGGGGATTCACCCCTCCACTTT.

V and J are TRBV14 and TRBJ2-1, with 12 bases that match TRBD2. The germline gives CDR1 SGHDN, CDR2 FVKESK. The CDR3 length is 18 residues. V lost 0 bases and J lost 6; bases outside the gene matches: 9. The CDR3 region has the DNA TGTGCCAGCAGCCAAGAATCCCTAGCGGGGGGGCCAAGCAATGAGCAGTTCTTC. As protein: CASSQESLAGGPSNEQFF.

The gene calls are TRBV4-1 and TRBJ2-5; D is unclear. Germline loops: CDR1 MGHRA, CDR2 YSYEKL. The CDR3 is made up of 13 amino acids. V lost 6 bases and J lost 0, with 8 bases in between. As DNA, the CDR3 is TGCGCCAGCAGAGGGTATGACCAAGAGACCCAGTACTTC. This encodes CASRGYDQETQYF.

V is TRBV2 and J is TRBJ1-5, with D tentatively TRBD1 (6 bases). This CDR3 has 13 residues. In germline, CDR1 is SNHLY, CDR2 FYNNEI. V dropped 3 bases and J dropped 7 bases, with 10 bases sitting between them. In nucleotides, the CDR3 is TGTGCCAGCAGTGATGGCGGGGGCCAGCCCCAGCATTTT. Translating gives CASSDGGGQPQHF.

The J gene is TRBJ1-5, the V gene TRBV5-5; D might be TRBD1 (6 bases). Germline V lookup: CDR1 SGHKS, CDR2 YYEKEE (reference sequence). V was clipped by 4 bases and J by 4 bases, with 12 bases between them. There are 14 residues in the CDR3. CDR3 residues: CASSVEQGNQPQHF. The DNA for the CDR3 is TGTGCCAGCAGCGTCGAACAGGGAAATCAGCCCCAGCATTTT.

The V call is TRBV5-6, the J call TRBJ1-1; D not resolved. Germline V CDR1 and CDR2: SGHDT, YYEEEE. This CDR3 has 16 amino acids. Trimming took 3 bases from V and 1 from J, leaving 16 bases between them. For the CDR3, the DNA is TGTGCCAGCAGCTGGGTCAGCCGAGGGAGGAACACTGAAGCTTTCTTT. This sequence encodes CASSWVSRGRNTEAFF.

DNA of the CDR3: TGTGCCAGCACGGGTGATCAGCGGGGGCTTCCGTACCAAGAGACCCAGTACTTC. It is translated as CASTGDQRGLPYQETQYF. The V call is TRBV2, the J call TRBJ2-5, with TRBD2 matching 8 bases. V lost 7 bases and J lost 0; bases outside the gene matches: 16. Germline V gives CDR1 SNHLY, CDR2 FYNNEI. The CDR3 runs 18 residues.

V is TRBV18 and J is TRBJ2-3; D is ambiguous. V lost 3 bases, J lost 0 bases, and 10 bases lay in between. The germline gives CDR1 KGHSH, CDR2 LQKENI. The length of the CDR3 is 15 residues. The CDR3 sequence is CASSPRSGSTDTQYF. Written as DNA, the CDR3 is TGTGCCAGCTCACCTAGGTCGGGTAGCACAGATACGCAGTATTTT.

This clone has a handful of counts. The genes are TRBV27 and TRBJ1-1, with D unclear. The CDR3 runs to 13 residues. Between the trimmed V and J ends, which lost 2 bases and 12 bases, there was a span of 16 bases. From germline, CDR1 is MNHEY and CDR2 SMNVEV (reference sequence). The CDR3 is CASSLNRGRFTFF. The CDR3 DNA is TGTGCCAGCAGTTTAAACAGAGGCCGGTTCACTTTCTTT.

V is TRBV6-1 and J is TRBJ1-1; D uncertain. Germline V gene data show CDR1 as MNHNS and CDR2 as SASEGT. This CDR3 is built from 14 residues. The V gene lost 7 bases and the J gene lost 0 bases, with 12 bases spanning the gap. CDR3 coding DNA: TGTGCCAGCACCAGGACGGATATGAACACTGAAGCTTTCTTT. Its protein is CASTRTDMNTEAFF.

This clone has only a few counts. V and J are TRBV5-1 and TRBJ1-1, with 7 bases matching TRBD1. CDR3 length equals 15 residues. J lost 8 bases, V lost 4 bases, and 14 bases had no gene match. Germline V CDR1 and CDR2: SGHRS, YFSETQ. CDR3 DNA sequence: TGCGCCAGCAGCCCTTCGGGAGGGGGCAGCTTGGAAGCTTTCTTT. Its protein product is CASSPSGGGSLEAFF.

This clone has just a few counts. The chain links TRBV5-4 to TRBJ1-3, with a tentative D call TRBD1 (6 bases). Germline values: CDR1 SGHNT, CDR2 YYREEE (reference sequence). V was trimmed by 3 bases and J by 2 bases, leaving 9 bases between them. The CDR3 consists of 14 residues. The CDR3 loop is CASSSNRAGNTIYF. In DNA form, the CDR3 reads TGTGCCAGCAGCTCTAACAGGGCTGGAAACACCATATATTTT.

The chain uses TRBV19 and TRBJ1-1; 8 nucleotides agree with TRBD1. The V gene's germline CDR1 is LNHDA and CDR2 SQIVND (reference sequence). V trimming: 6 bases; J trimming: 4 bases; junction bases outside the gene matches: 7. This CDR3 contains 14 residues. The CDR3 DNA reads as TGTGCCAGTAGCTTGACAGGGGTGGGCACTGAAGCTTTCTTT. It specifies CASSLTGVGTEAFF. Complete variable domain (other parts from reference TRBV19 and TRBJ1-1): DGGITQSPKYLFRKEGQNVTLSCEQNLNHDAMYWYRQDPGQGLRLIYYSQIVNDFQKGDIAEGYSVSREKKESFPLTVTSAQKNPTAFYLCASSLTGVGTEAFFGQGTRLTVV.

In its sample, this clone ranks as medium-sized (0.01 to 0.1%). This chain connects TRBV5-1 to TRBJ1-2; D remains ambiguous. The CDR3 runs to 14 residues. The germline V gene has CDR1 SGHRS and CDR2 YFSETQ. V lost 7 bases to trimming and J lost 3 bases, with 16 bases between them. In DNA, the CDR3 is TGCGCCAGCTCCGACCTTGGGCATGACTATGGCTACACCTTC. This gives the protein CASSDLGHDYGYTF. The full variable domain, in which reference TRBV5-1 and TRBJ1-2 provide the parts outside the CDR3, is KAGVTQTPRYLIKTRGQQVTLSCSPISGHRSVSWYQQTPGQGLQFLFEYFSETQRNKGNFPGRFSGRQFSNSRSEMNVSTLELGDSALYLCASSDLGHDYGYTFGSGTRLTVV.

The V call is TRBV11-3, the J call TRBJ2-3; D possibly corresponds to TRBD1 (5 bases). CDR1 and CDR2 (germline): SGHNT, YENEEA. Trimming stripped 1 base from V and 3 bases from J, with 17 bases between. This CDR3 spans 17 amino acids. The CDR3 region has the DNA TGTGCCAGCAGCTTAGGAGTTTTAGGGGCGGCTACAGATACGCAGTATTTT. It encodes CASSLGVLGAATDTQYF.

This chain connects TRBV7-2 to TRBJ2-2, with D unresolved. V shed 3 bases and J shed 2 bases, with 10 bases lying between them. CDR1 is SGHTA and CDR2 is FQGNSA in the germline V gene. The length of the CDR3 is 15 residues. The DNA for the CDR3 is TGTGCCAGCAGCTTGGGTCCTACCAACACCGGGGAGCTGTTTTTT. This codes for CASSLGPTNTGELFF.

The chain carries TRBV5-1 and TRBJ2-2, with 12 bases that match TRBD1. CDR1 SGHRS and CDR2 YFSETQ come from the germline V gene. V lost 1 base, J lost 5 bases, and 6 bases stayed unmatched. This CDR3 is built from 17 residues. The CDR3 sequence is CASSLWGQGARTGELFF. CDR3 DNA: TGCGCCAGCAGCTTGTGGGGACAGGGGGCGCGAACCGGGGAGCTGTTTTTT. The full variable domain, with the rest looked up from reference TRBV5-1 and TRBJ2-2, is KAGVTQTPRYLIKTRGQQVTLSCSPISGHRSVSWYQQTPGQGLQFLFEYFSETQRNKGNFPGRFSGRQFSNSRSEMNVSTLELGDSALYLCASSLWGQGARTGELFFGEGSRLTVL.

J is TRBJ1-2 and V is TRBV27; TRBD1 is a possible D gene (5 bases). There are 15 residues in the CDR3. Trimming cost V 9 bases and J 4 bases, with 21 bases left between them. Germline CDR1 is MNHEY and CDR2 is SMNVEV (reference sequence). The CDR3: CARHGGWGKGYGYTF. CDR3 in DNA: TGTGCCAGACACGGGGGGTGGGGGAAGGGCTATGGCTACACCTTC.

A single count supports this clone. The V and J genes are TRBV6-1 and TRBJ2-3; 7 nucleotides match TRBD1. Looked up from germline, CDR1 is MNHNS and CDR2 is SASEGT. CDR3 length: 15 amino acids. V was clipped by 0 bases and J by 3 bases; unmatched bases: 3. CDR3 nucleotides: TGTGCCAGCAGTGAAGCGACAGGGTGGACAGATACGCAGTATTTT. This codes for CASSEATGWTDTQYF.

This clone has at least ten counts. V and J are TRBV19 and TRBJ1-3; TRBD1 matches 9 bases. The germline V gene has CDR1 LNHDA and CDR2 SQIVND (reference sequence). CDR3 length: 16 residues. The junction had 8 bases not matched to a gene; V was cut back by 5 bases and J by 3 bases. The CDR3: CASSRSGQGIGNTIYF. The CDR3 bases are TGTGCCAGTAGTCGGTCCGGACAGGGGATTGGAAACACCATATATTTT.

The V and J genes are TRBV29-1 and TRBJ1-2; 11 bases are a match to TRBD1. The CDR3 totals 15 residues. CDR1 and CDR2 from the germline V gene are SQVTM and ANQGSEA. Losses at the gene ends were 6 bases for V and 6 bases for J; bases not matched to a gene: 12. CDR3 region: CSVPGTGGMGNGYTF. The CDR3 DNA reads as TGCAGCGTCCCCGGGACAGGGGGGATGGGGAATGGCTACACCTTC.

This rearrangement joins TRBV27 to TRBJ2-5; possible D gene TRBD2, 6 bases. The CDR3 loop spans 12 amino acids. Germline loops: CDR1 MNHEY, CDR2 SMNVEV (reference sequence). Trimming left V 7 bases short and J 7 bases short, with 13 bases between. The CDR3 DNA follows: TGTGCCAGCACCACGAACGGGGGGACCCAGTACTTC. It yields the protein CASTTNGGTQYF.

The V call is TRBV27, the J call TRBJ1-1, with 8 bases matching TRBD1. The CDR3 is 18 amino acids. Germline V CDR1 and CDR2: MNHEY, SMNVEV (reference sequence). The trim removed 4 bases at V and 6 bases at J, leaving 19 bases unmatched. The CDR3 protein is CASSSQRTGYLSSAEAFF. The CDR3 DNA is TGTGCCAGCAGTTCCCAACGGACAGGGTACTTATCGAGCGCTGAAGCTTTCTTT.

The J gene is TRBJ2-2, the V gene TRBV5-1, with 7 bases matching TRBD2. The CDR3 totals 15 residues. Losses at the gene ends were 2 bases for V and 4 bases for J; bases not matched to a gene: 5. Germline CDR1 and CDR2: SGHRS and YFSETQ. The chain's CDR3 is CASSFGLVSTGELFF. Written as DNA, the CDR3 is TGCGCCAGCAGCTTCGGACTAGTCAGCACCGGGGAGCTGTTTTTT.